This section outlines one T cell receptor beta chain sequence together with its context. The ends lost 5 bases at V and 11 bases at J; junction bases unmatched: 12. CDR3 length: 15 amino acids. Looked up from germline, CDR1 is LNHDA and CDR2 is SQIVND (reference sequence). These data are taken from a study of OX40 agonist ivuxolimab in advanced cancers. At the level of the study: Enrollees could have had prior anti-PD-1, anti-PD-L1 or anti-CTLA-4 therapy, which about 42% had received.

Method: immunoSEQ multiplex PCR; TCRdb's copy keeps in-frame clones and lacks some. The sample lists about 42,000 clones, 82% occurring once. The sequence was collected from an adult with an advanced solid tumor such as melanoma, head and neck, liver or kidney cancer. The rearrangement uses TRBV19 and TRBJ2-5; the match to TRBD1 covers 12 bases. The sample in question was CD4+ or CD8+ T cells sorted from blood, obtained in a trial of the OX40 agonist ivuxolimab. The DNA for the CDR3 is TGTGCCAGTAGTGTGTCCGGGACAGGGGGCGGAGAGCAGTACTTC. Translated, it gives CASSVSGTGGGEQYF.